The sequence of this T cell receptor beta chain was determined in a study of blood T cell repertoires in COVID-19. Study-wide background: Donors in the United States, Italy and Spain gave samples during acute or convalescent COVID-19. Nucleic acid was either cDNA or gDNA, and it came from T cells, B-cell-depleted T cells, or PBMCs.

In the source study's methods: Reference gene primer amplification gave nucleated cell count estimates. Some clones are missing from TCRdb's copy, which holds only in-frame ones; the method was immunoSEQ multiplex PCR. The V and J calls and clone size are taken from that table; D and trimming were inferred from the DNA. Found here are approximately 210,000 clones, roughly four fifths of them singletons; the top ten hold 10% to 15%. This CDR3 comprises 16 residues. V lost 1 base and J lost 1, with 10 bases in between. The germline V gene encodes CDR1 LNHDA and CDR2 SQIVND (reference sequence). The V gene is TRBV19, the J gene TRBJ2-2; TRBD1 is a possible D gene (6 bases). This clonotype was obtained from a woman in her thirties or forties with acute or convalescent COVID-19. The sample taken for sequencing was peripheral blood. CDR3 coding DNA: TGTGCCAGTAGTATAGTCGGGACAATGAACACCGGGGAGCTGTTTTTT. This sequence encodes CASSIVGTMNTGELFF.